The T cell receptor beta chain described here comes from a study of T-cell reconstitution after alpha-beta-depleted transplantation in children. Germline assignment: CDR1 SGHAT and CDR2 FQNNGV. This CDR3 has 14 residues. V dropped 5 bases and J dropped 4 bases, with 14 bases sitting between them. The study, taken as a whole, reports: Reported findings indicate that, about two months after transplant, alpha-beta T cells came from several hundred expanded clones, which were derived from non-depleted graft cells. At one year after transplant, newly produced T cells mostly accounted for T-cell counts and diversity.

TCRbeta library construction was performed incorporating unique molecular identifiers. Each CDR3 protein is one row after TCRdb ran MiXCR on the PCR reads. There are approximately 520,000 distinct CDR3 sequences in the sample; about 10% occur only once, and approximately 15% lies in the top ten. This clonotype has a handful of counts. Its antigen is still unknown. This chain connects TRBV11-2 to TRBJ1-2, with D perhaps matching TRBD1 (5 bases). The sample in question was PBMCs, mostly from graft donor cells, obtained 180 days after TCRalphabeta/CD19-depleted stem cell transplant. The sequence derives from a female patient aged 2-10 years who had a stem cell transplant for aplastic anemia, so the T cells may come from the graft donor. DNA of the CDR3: TGTGCCAGCAGCACTCATCCAGGGTTCTATGGCTACACCTTC. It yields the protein CASSTHPGFYGYTF.